This TCR beta chain was identified in a study of CD8 T cells in ankylosing spondylitis. Overall study results and limits: CD8+ by phenotype, disease-linked clones were relatively rare in peripheral blood.

TCRdb processed the 5' RACE reads anew with MiXCR; each CDR3 protein has one entry. The table records a few hundred thousand distinct CDR3 sequences, around a tenth of them present only once. On this clonotype itself: No antigen is known for it.

This CDR3 has 14 residues. The J segment lost 2 bases and the V segment lost 5 bases, leaving 4 bases of the junction unmatched. Germline V gene data show CDR1 as ENHRY and CDR2 as SYGVKD. J is TRBJ2-5 and V is TRBV10-3; 8 positions match TRBD1. Sequencing was done on a sample of blood, either unsorted or a sorted T cell fraction (not recorded which). This receptor was obtained from a male donor with ankylosing spondylitis or in good health (not recorded which). CDR3 loop: CAISWDRIQETQYF. In DNA form, the CDR3 reads TGTGCCATCAGTTGGGACAGGATTCAAGAGACCCAGTACTTC.